These 21 T cell receptor beta chains were all obtained from the same sample, sequenced in a study of cytomegalovirus exposure and HLA in healthy donors. The PCR made use of 60 Vbeta and 13 Jbeta primers. Profiling relied on immunoSEQ multiplex PCR, and the TCRdb table lists in-frame clones only, not all of them. This table has some 130,000 clones, approximately 80% appearing once. Sequencing input: PBMCs. The receptor set was obtained from a middle-aged man in good health and CMV-seronegative.

The rearrangement links TRBV6-5 to TRBJ2-7; 8 nucleotides align to TRBD2. J was trimmed by 12 bases and V by 5 bases; bases with no gene match: 12. The CDR3 is made up of 13 amino acids. Germline CDR1 reads MNHEY; CDR2 reads SVGAGI. As DNA, the CDR3 is TGTGCCAGCAGTCCCCAGGGAGCGGGAGCTAGGTACTTC. Translating it yields CASSPQGAGARYF.

This sequence joins TRBV25-1 and TRBJ1-2; D possibly corresponds to TRBD1 (6 bases). V lost 6 bases, J lost 4 bases, and 18 bases lay in between. CDR3 length: 15 amino acids. Per the germline V gene, CDR1 is MGHDK and CDR2 is SYGVNS. Here the CDR3 reads CASRTAGAQSYGYTF. The CDR3 DNA sequence: TGTGCCAGCAGGACCGCAGGGGCTCAATCCTATGGCTACACCTTC.

V gene TRBV6-5 combines with J gene TRBJ2-7; 7 bases map to TRBD1. The CDR3 runs 12 residues. The junction had 5 bases not matched to a gene; V was cut back by 6 bases and J by 6 bases. Germline V CDR1 and CDR2: MNHEY, SVGAGI. The CDR3 here is CASSPTGCEQYF. DNA of the CDR3: TGTGCCAGCAGCCCGACAGGGTGCGAGCAGTACTTC.

This chain uses TRBV4-1 with TRBJ2-7; 12 nucleotides align to TRBD1. Germline V gene lookup returns CDR1 MGHRA and CDR2 YSYEKL. V was clipped by 3 bases and J by 5 bases; unmatched bases: 8. There are 16 residues in the CDR3. The CDR3 reads CASSHSGGQGADEQYF. The CDR3 nucleotides are TGCGCCAGCAGCCATTCGGGGGGACAGGGGGCGGACGAGCAGTACTTC.

The chain recombines TRBV11-2 with TRBJ2-5; D is perhaps TRBD1 (5 bases). Germline CDR1 is SGHAT and CDR2 is FQNNGV. CDR3 length: 14 amino acids. Trimming took off 5 bases at V and 1 base at J, with 11 bases between the two ends. The DNA for the CDR3 is TGTGCCAGCAGCGACCAGGGCCGCCAAGAGACCCAGTACTTC. It specifies CASSDQGRQETQYF. The entire variable domain, with the rest obtained from reference TRBV11-2 and TRBJ2-5, is as follows: EAGVAQSPRYKIIEKRQSVAFWCNPISGHATLYWYQQILGQGPKLLIQFQNNGVVDDSQLPKDRFSAERLKGVDSTLKIQPAKLEDSAVYLCASSDQGRQETQYFGPGTRLLVL.

This clone was observed a few times. This chain connects TRBV18 to TRBJ1-1; 8 bases are shared with TRBD1. After removal of 4 bases from V and 4 bases from J, the junction contained 2 bases not matched to a gene. Germline V CDR1 and CDR2: KGHSH, LQKENI. The CDR3 totals 13 residues. The CDR3 region has the DNA TGTGCCAGCTCACAAACAGGGGGCACTGAAGCTTTCTTT. This gives the protein CASSQTGGTEAFF.

The gene calls are TRBV9 and TRBJ2-1; 9 bases map to TRBD2. The CDR3 has 17 amino acids. Germline CDR1 is SGDLS and CDR2 is YYNGEE. Unmatched junction bases numbered 16, after V lost 10 bases and J lost 2 bases. CDR3 bases: TGTGCCTCCGGCGGTAGCGGGAGCCCCTCCCCCTACAATGAGCAGTTCTTC. This translates into CASGGSGSPSPYNEQFF.

This clone was seen a handful of times. The chain couples TRBV6-5 to TRBJ1-1; D gene unclear. V was trimmed by 2 bases and J by 3 bases, leaving 10 bases between them. The CDR3 length is 14 residues. Germline CDR1 and CDR2: MNHEY and SVGAGI. CDR3 amino acids: CASSYKAADTEAFF. The CDR3 DNA reads TGTGCCAGCAGTTACAAGGCCGCGGACACTGAAGCTTTCTTT.

Only a few counts were recorded for this clone. CDR3 DNA sequence: TGTGCCAGCAGCTCGCCAATAGCGGGGGCGCGCACAGATACGCAGTATTTT. It encodes CASSSPIAGARTDTQYF. V gene TRBV11-2 combines with J gene TRBJ2-3, with 9 positions matching TRBD2. CDR3 length: 17 residues. Germline assignment: CDR1 SGHAT and CDR2 FQNNGV. V shed 4 bases, J shed 1 base, and the junction held 9 bases outside the gene matches.

This clone has only a few counts. The genes are TRBV28 and TRBJ2-5, with TRBD1 as a possible D gene (6 bases). The CDR3 extends over 15 amino acids. The germline V gene encodes CDR1 MDHEN and CDR2 SYDVKM. Trimming removed 2 bases from V and 5 bases from J, with 15 bases in between. The CDR3 is CASSLDPDRTETQYF. Here the CDR3 DNA reads TGTGCCAGCAGTTTAGACCCGGACAGAACGGAGACCCAGTACTTC.

CDR3 DNA: TGTGCCAGCAGCTCTTGGGTTAGCGGGAGCGGGGAGCAGTACTTC. Translated, it gives CASSSWVSGSGEQYF. The chain employs TRBV7-9 and TRBJ2-7, with 9 nucleotides matching TRBD2. V lost 4 bases to trimming and J lost 7 bases; unmatched junction nucleotides: 11. This CDR3 has 15 residues. The V gene's germline CDR1 is SEHNR and CDR2 FQNEAQ (reference sequence).

This chain joins TRBV7-2 and TRBJ2-2; 7 bases map to TRBD1. V shed 5 bases, J shed 9 bases, and the junction held 12 bases outside the gene matches. Germline CDR1 reads SGHTA; CDR2 reads FQGNSA. The CDR3 length is 15 residues. The CDR3 DNA reads as TGTGCCAGCAGCCCACCGGGACAGCATGCTAGGGAGCTGTTTTTT. It translates to CASSPPGQHARELFF.

This clone was seen more than once but under ten times. This CDR3 is CASSYGSRRAQETQYF. The CDR3 nucleotides are TGTGCCAGCAGCTATGGCAGTCGGAGGGCACAAGAGACCCAGTACTTC. The chain uses TRBV5-4 and TRBJ2-5, with D tentatively TRBD2 (6 bases). The CDR3 is made up of 16 amino acids. The germline gives CDR1 SGHNT, CDR2 YYREEE (reference sequence). Trimming left V 3 bases short and J 2 bases short, with 17 bases between. The full variable domain, with the rest looked up from reference TRBV5-4 and TRBJ2-5, is ETGVTQSPTHLIKTRGQQVTLRCSSQSGHNTVSWYQQALGQGPQFIFQYYREEENGRGNFPPRFSGLQFPNYSSELNVNALELDDSALYLCASSYGSRRAQETQYFGPGTRLLVL.

This chain uses TRBV5-6 with TRBJ1-5; no clear D. Per the germline V gene, CDR1 is SGHDT and CDR2 is YYEEEE. Between the trimmed V and J ends, which lost 0 bases and 4 bases, there was a span of 8 bases. The CDR3 runs 14 residues. In nucleotides, the CDR3 is TGTGCCAGCAGCTTGGGGGCCCTGAATCAGCCCCAGCATTTT. Translating gives CASSLGALNQPQHF.

The chain has TRBV19 and TRBJ2-1, with 8 nucleotides matching TRBD1. The length of the CDR3 is 14 residues. CDR1 is LNHDA, CDR2 SQIVND, per germline (reference sequence). J lost 8 bases, V lost 7 bases, and 10 bases had no gene match. This CDR3 is CASTRTGRFDEQFF. The CDR3 nucleotides read TGTGCCAGTACCCGGACAGGGAGGTTTGATGAGCAGTTCTTC.

The chain couples TRBV11-3 to TRBJ2-2; unclear D gene. Trimming took off 5 bases at V and 2 bases at J, with 18 bases between the two ends. This CDR3 is 17 amino acids long. Per the germline V gene, CDR1 is SGHNT and CDR2 is YENEEA. Written as DNA, the CDR3 is TGTGCCAGCAGCACAAGAAATTACCGTTCTAACACCGGGGAGCTGTTTTTT. Amino acid sequence: CASSTRNYRSNTGELFF.

The chain employs TRBV18 and TRBJ2-7, with a possible D match to TRBD1 (6 bases). V was trimmed by 4 bases and J by 0 bases, leaving 16 bases between them. This CDR3 comprises 16 residues. Germline V gene sequence: CDR1 KGHSH, CDR2 LQKENI. Here the CDR3 reads CASSLIRQAPSYEQYF. The CDR3 DNA follows: TGTGCCAGCTCACTAATCCGACAGGCCCCCTCCTACGAGCAGTACTTC. Using reference TRBV18 and TRBJ2-7 for the parts outside the CDR3, the full variable domain is NAGVMQNPRHLVRRRGQEARLRCSPMKGHSHVYWYRQLPEEGLKFMVYLQKENIIDESGMPKERFSAEFPKEGPSILRIQQVVRGDSAAYFCASSLIRQAPSYEQYFGPGTRLTVT.

The chain joins TRBV4-3 to TRBJ2-2, with TRBD2 as a possible D gene (5 bases). Germline V gene data show CDR1 as LGHNA and CDR2 as YSLEER. The CDR3 spans 14 residues. V lost 6 bases, J lost 1 base, and 9 bases lay in between. The chain's CDR3 is CASSRAGNTGELFF. CDR3 nucleotide sequence: TGCGCCAGCAGTAGGGCGGGGAACACCGGGGAGCTGTTTTTT.

The rearrangement links TRBV5-6 to TRBJ2-7, with TRBD2 as a possible D gene (5 bases). This CDR3 is 13 amino acids long. The germline V gene encodes CDR1 SGHDT and CDR2 YYEEEE. Trimming took off 0 bases at V and 7 bases at J, with 11 bases between the two ends. The CDR3 spells CASSLAARVEQYF. In DNA, the CDR3 is TGTGCCAGCAGCTTGGCCGCGAGGGTAGAGCAGTACTTC.

This clone has only a few counts. The J gene is TRBJ2-7, the V gene TRBV18, with 11 bases lining up with TRBD2. Germline CDR1 is KGHSH and CDR2 is LQKENI. With 3 bases clipped from V and 6 bases from J, the junction kept 4 bases outside the gene matches. The CDR3 covers 14 residues. CDR3 amino acids: CASSPGLAAGEQYF. CDR3 DNA sequence: TGTGCCAGCTCACCGGGACTAGCGGCGGGCGAGCAGTACTTC.

The rearrangement links TRBV7-6 to TRBJ2-5; 12 bases are shared with TRBD1. This CDR3 is 15 amino acids long. CDR1 and CDR2 from the germline V gene are SGHVS and FNYEAQ. Trimming took 4 bases from V and 5 from J; bases not matched to a gene: 5. CDR3: CASSSGTGGGETQYF. CDR3 in DNA: TGTGCCAGCAGCTCTGGGACAGGGGGCGGGGAGACCCAGTACTTC.